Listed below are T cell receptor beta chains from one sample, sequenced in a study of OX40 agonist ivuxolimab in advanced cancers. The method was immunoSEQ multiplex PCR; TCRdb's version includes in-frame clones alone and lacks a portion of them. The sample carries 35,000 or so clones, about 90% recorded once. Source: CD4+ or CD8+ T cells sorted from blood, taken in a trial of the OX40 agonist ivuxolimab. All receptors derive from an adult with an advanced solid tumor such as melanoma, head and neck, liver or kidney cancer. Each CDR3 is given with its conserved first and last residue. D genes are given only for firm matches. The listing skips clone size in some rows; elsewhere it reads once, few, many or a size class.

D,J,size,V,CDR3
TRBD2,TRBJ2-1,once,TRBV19,CASSIDGRGGPFNEQFF
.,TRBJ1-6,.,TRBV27,CASSLESYNSPLHF
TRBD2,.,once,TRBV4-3,CASSQDRSGGGYEQYF
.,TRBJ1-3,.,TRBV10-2,CASRPLSYTIYF
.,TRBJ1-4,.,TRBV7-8,CASSENVGYEKLFF
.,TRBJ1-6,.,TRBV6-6,CASSYSDSPLHF
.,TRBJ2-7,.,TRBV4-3,CASSQAQFSYEQYF
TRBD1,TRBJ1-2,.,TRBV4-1,CASSQESQGLANYGYTF
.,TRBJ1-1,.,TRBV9,CASSVGVGTEAFF
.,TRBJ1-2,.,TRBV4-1,CASSQEAGRIYGYTF
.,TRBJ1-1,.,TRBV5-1,CASSRYSGGNTEAFF
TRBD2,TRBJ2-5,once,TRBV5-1,CASSLLGLAGGQETQYF
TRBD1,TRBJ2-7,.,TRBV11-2,CASSSMGQEQYF
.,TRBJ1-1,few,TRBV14,CASSFGGHEAFF
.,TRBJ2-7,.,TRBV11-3,CASSEGVGSYEQYF
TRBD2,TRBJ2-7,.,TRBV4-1,CASSQVPSGTYEQYF
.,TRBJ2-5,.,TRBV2,CASRSPRGAETQYF
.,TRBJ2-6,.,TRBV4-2,CASSLDALSGANVLTF
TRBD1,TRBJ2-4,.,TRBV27,CASSRSGTVNIQYF
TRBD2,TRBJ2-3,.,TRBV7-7,CASSLGPGTSIAQYF
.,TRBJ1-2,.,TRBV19,CASSPGGDLNYGYTF
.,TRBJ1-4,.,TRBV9,CASSSRRGSAREKLFF
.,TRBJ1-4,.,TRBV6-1,CASSTTEGSNEKLFF
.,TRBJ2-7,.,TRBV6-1,CASSELGGSYEQYF
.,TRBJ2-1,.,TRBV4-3,CASSQDRGLGNEQFF
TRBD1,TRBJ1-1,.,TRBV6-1,CASSESGGNSLAFF
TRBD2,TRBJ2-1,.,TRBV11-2,CASNFLAGGNEQFF
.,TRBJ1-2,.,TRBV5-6,CASSHGRNYGYTF
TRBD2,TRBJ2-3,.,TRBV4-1,CASSQVLAGGDDTQYF
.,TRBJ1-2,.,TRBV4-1,CASSQDIGVDYGYTF